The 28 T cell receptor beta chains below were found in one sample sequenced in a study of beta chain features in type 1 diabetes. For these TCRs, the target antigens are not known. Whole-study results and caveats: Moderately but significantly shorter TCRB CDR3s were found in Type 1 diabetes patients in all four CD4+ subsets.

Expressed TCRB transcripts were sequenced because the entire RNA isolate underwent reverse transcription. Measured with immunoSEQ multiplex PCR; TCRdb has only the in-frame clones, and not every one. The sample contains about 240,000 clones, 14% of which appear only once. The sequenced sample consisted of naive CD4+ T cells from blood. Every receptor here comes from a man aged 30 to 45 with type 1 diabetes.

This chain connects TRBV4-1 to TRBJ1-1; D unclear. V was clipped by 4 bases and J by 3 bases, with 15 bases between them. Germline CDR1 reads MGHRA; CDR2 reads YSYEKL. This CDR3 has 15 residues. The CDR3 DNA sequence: TGCGCCAGCAGCCCGACTGGACTGAGGGACACTGAAGCTTTCTTT. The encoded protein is CASSPTGLRDTEAFF.

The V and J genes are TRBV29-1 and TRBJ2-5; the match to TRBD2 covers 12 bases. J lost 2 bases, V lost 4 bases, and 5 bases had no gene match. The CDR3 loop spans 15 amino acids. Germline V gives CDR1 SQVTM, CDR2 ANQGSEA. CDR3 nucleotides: TGCAGCGTTGTTCTAGCGGGAGGGCCTCAAGAGACCCAGTACTTC. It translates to CSVVLAGGPQETQYF. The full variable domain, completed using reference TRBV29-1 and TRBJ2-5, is SAVISQKPSRDICQRGTSLTIQCQVDSQVTMMFWYRQQPGQSLTLIATANQGSEATYESGFVIDKFPISRPNLTFSTLTVSNMSPEDSSIYLCSVVLAGGPQETQYFGPGTRLLVL.

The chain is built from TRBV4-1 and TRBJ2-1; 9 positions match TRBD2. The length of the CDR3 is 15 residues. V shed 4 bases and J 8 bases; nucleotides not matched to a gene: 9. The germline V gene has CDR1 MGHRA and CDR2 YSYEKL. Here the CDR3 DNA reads TGCGCCAGCAGCCCCACGGGACTAGCTGTCGATGAGCAGTTCTTC. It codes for CASSPTGLAVDEQFF.

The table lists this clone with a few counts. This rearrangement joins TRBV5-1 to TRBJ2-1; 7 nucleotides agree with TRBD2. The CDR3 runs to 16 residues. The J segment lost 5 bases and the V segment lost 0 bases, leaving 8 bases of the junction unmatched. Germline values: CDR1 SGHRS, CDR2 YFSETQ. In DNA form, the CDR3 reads TGCGCCAGCAGCTTGGTATTGGCTAGCGGAGACAATGAGCAGTTCTTC. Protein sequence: CASSLVLASGDNEQFF.

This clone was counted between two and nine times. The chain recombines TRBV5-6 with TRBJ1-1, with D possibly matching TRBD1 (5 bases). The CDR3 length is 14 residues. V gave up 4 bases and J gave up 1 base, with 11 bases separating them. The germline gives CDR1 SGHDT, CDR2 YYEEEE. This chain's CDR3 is CASSPSGENTEAFF. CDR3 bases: TGTGCCAGCAGCCCCTCGGGGGAGAACACTGAAGCTTTCTTT. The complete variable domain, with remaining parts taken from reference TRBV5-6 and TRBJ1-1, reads DAGVTQSPTHLIKTRGQQVTLRCSPKSGHDTVSWYQQALGQGPQFIFQYYEEEERQRGNFPDRFSGHQFPNYSSELNVNALLLGDSALYLCASSPSGENTEAFFGQGTRLTVV.

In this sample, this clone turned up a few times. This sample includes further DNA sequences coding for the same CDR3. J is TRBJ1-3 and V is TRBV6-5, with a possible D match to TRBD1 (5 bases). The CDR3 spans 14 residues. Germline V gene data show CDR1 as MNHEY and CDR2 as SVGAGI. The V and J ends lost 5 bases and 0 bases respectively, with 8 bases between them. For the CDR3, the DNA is TGTGCCAGCAGTCGACAGTCCTCTGGAAACACCATATATTTT. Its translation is CASSRQSSGNTIYF.

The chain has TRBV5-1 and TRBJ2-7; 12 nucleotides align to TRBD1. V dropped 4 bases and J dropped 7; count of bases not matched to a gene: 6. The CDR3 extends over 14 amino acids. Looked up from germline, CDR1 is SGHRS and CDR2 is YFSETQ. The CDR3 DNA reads TGCGCCAGCAGCAAGGGACAGGGGGCTGGGGAGCAGTACTTC. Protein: CASSKGQGAGEQYF.

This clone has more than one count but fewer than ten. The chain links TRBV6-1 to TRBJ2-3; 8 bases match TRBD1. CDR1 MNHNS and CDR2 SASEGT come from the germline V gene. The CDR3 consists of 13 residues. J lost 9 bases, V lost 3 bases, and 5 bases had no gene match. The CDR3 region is CASSEDRAGTQYF. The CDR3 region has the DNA TGTGCCAGCAGTGAGGACAGGGCGGGCACGCAGTATTTT.

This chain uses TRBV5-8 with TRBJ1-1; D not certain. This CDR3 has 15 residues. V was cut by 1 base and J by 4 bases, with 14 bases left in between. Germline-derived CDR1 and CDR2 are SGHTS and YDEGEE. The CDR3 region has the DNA TGTGCCAGCAGCTTGTACCGAACAAGCGGCACTGAAGCTTTCTTT. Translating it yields CASSLYRTSGTEAFF.

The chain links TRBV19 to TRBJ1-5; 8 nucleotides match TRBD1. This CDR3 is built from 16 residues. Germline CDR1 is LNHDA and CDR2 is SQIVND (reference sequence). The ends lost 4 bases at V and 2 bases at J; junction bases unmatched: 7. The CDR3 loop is CASSKDRAVGNQPQHF. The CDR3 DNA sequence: TGTGCCAGTAGTAAGGACAGGGCGGTCGGCAATCAGCCCCAGCATTTT.

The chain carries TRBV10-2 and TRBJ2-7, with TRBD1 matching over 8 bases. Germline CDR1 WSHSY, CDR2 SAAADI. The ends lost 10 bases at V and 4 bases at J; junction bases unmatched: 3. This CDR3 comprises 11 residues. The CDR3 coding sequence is TGCGCCACGAACAGGGGGTACGAGCAGTACTTC. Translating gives CATNRGYEQYF.

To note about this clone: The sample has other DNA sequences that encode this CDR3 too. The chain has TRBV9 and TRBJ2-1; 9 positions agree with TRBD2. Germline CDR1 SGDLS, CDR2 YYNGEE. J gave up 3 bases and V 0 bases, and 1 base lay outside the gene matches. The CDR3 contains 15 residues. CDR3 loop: CASSVVSGSYNEQFF. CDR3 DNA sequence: TGTGCCAGCAGCGTAGTTAGCGGGAGCTACAATGAGCAGTTCTTC.

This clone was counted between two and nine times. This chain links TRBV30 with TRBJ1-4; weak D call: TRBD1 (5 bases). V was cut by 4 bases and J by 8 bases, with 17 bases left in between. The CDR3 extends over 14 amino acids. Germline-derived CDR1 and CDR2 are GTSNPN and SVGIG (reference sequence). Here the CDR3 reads CAWNGGAVREKLFF. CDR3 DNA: TGTGCCTGGAACGGCGGGGCAGTCCGAGAAAAACTGTTTTTT.

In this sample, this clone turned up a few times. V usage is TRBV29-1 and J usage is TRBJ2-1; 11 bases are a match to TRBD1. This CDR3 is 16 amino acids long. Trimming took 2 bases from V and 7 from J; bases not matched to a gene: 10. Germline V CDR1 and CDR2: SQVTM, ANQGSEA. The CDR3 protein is CSVEPPGQGVDNEQFF. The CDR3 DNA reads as TGCAGCGTTGAACCCCCGGGACAGGGGGTGGATAATGAGCAGTTCTTC.

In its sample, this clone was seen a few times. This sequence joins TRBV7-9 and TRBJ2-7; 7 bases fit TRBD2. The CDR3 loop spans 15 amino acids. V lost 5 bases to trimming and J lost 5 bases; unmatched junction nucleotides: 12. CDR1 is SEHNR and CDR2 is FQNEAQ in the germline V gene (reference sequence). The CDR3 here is CASSATGTNEHEQYF. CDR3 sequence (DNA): TGTGCCAGCAGCGCCACCGGGACTAATGAGCACGAGCAGTACTTC.

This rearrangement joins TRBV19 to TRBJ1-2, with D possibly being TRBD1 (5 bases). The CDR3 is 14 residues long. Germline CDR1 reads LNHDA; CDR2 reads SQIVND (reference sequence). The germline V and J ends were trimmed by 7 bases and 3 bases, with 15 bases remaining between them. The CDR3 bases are TGTGCCAGTACCTGGGACTTGGAGGACTATGGCTACACCTTC. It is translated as CASTWDLEDYGYTF.

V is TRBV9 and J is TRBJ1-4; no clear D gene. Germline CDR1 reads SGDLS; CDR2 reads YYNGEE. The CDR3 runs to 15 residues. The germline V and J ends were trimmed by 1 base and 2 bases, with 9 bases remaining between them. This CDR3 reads CASSVKGSTNEKLFF. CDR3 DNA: TGTGCCAGCAGCGTAAAAGGGAGCACTAATGAAAAACTGTTTTTT.

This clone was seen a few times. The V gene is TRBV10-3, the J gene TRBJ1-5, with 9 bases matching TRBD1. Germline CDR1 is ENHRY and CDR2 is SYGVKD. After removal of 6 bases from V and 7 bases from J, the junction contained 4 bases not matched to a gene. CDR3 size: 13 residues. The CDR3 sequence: CAISRDREQPQHF. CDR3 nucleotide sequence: TGTGCCATCAGCCGGGACAGGGAACAGCCCCAGCATTTT.

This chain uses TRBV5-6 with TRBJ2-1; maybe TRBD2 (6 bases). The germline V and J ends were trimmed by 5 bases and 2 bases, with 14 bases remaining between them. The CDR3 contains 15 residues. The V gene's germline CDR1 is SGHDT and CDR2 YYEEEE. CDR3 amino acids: CASRRGRPPYNEQFF. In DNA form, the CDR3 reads TGTGCCAGCAGGCGAGGGAGGCCCCCCTACAATGAGCAGTTCTTC.

The CDR3 spells CASSLATAGKTQYF. CDR3 nucleotide sequence: TGCGCCAGCAGCTTGGCTACAGCGGGGAAGACCCAGTACTTC. V usage is TRBV5-1 and J usage is TRBJ2-5, with 7 positions matching TRBD2. Looked up from germline, CDR1 is SGHRS and CDR2 is YFSETQ. V trimming: 0 bases; J trimming: 6 bases; junction bases outside the gene matches: 5. CDR3 length equals 14 residues.

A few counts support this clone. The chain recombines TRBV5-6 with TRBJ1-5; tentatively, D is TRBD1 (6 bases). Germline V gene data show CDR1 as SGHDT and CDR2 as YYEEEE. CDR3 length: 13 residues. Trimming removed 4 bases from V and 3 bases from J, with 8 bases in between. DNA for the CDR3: TGTGCCAGCAGCAGGGGGTACAATCAGCCCCAGCATTTT. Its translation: CASSRGYNQPQHF.

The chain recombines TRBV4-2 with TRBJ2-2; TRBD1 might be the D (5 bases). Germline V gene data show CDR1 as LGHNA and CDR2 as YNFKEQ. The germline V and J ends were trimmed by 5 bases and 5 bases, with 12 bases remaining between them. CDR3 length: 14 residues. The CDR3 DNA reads TGTGCCAGCAGCTCTACTACAGGAACCGGGGAGCTGTTTTTT. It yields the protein CASSSTTGTGELFF.

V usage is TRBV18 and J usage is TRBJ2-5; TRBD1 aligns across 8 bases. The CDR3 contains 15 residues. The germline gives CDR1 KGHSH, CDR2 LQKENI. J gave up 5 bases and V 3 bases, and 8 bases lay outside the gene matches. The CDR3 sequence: CASSPLQGAMETQYF. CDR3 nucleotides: TGTGCCAGCTCACCGTTGCAGGGGGCAATGGAGACCCAGTACTTC. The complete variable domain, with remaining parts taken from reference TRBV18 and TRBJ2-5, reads NAGVMQNPRHLVRRRGQEARLRCSPMKGHSHVYWYRQLPEEGLKFMVYLQKENIIDESGMPKERFSAEFPKEGPSILRIQQVVRGDSAAYFCASSPLQGAMETQYFGPGTRLLVL.

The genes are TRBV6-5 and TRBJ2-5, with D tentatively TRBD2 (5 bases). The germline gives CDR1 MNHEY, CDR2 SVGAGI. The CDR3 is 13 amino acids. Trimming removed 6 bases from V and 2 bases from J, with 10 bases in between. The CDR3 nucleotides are TGTGCCAGCAGCAGGACTTTACAAGAGACCCAGTACTTC. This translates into CASSRTLQETQYF.

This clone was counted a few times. CDR3 amino acids: CASSERRAPLNTEAFF. In DNA, the CDR3 is TGTGCCAGCTCAGAACGGAGGGCACCCCTGAACACTGAAGCTTTCTTT. The rearrangement links TRBV18 to TRBJ1-1; D remains unclear. V was clipped by 5 bases and J by 0 bases, with 16 bases between them. The CDR3 spans 16 residues. Germline values: CDR1 KGHSH, CDR2 LQKENI. The variable domain in full, with the rest retrieved from reference TRBV18 and TRBJ1-1, is NAGVMQNPRHLVRRRGQEARLRCSPMKGHSHVYWYRQLPEEGLKFMVYLQKENIIDESGMPKERFSAEFPKEGPSILRIQQVVRGDSAAYFCASSERRAPLNTEAFFGQGTRLTVV.

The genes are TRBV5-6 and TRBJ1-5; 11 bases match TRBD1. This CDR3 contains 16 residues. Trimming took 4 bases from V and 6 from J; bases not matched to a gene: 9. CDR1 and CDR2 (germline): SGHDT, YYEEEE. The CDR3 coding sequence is TGTGCCAGCAGCACCGGACAGGGGGCACCTGGTCAGCCCCAGCATTTT. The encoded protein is CASSTGQGAPGQPQHF.

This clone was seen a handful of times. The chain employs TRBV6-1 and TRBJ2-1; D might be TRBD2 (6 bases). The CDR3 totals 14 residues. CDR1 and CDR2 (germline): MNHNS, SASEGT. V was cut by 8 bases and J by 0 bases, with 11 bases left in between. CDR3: CASAVAASYNEQFF. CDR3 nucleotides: TGTGCCAGCGCCGTAGCGGCCTCCTACAATGAGCAGTTCTTC.

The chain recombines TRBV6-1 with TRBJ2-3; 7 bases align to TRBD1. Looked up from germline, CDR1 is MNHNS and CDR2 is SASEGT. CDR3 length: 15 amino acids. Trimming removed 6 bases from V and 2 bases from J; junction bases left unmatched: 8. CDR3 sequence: CASRPDRVYTDTQYF. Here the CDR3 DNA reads TGTGCCAGCAGACCTGACAGGGTTTACACAGATACGCAGTATTTT.